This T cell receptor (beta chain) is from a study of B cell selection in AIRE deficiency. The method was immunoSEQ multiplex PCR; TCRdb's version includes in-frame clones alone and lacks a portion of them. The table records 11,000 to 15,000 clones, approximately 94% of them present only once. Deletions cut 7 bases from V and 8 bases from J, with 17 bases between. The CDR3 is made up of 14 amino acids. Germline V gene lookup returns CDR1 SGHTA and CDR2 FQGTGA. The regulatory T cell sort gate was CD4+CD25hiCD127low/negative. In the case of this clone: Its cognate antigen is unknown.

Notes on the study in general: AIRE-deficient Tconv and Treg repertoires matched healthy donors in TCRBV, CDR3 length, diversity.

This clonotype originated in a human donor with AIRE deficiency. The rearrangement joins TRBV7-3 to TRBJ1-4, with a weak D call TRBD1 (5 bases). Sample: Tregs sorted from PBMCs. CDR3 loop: CASNGGALKEKLFF. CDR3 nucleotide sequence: TGTGCCAGCAACGGAGGGGCCCTCAAGGAAAAACTGTTTTTT.